The 2 T cell receptor beta chains below come from one sample, sequenced in a study of early T cells in non-severe SARS-CoV-2 infection. MiXCR, run by TCRdb on the 5' RACE reads, gives a single entry per CDR3 protein. The repertoire holds about 59,000 distinct CDR3 sequences, with 9.5% to 15% as singletons. The sequenced sample was whole blood. These receptors originate from an adult who was a healthcare worker with PCR-confirmed SARS-CoV-2 infection or an uninfected control (not recorded which).

The genes are TRBV19 and TRBJ1-1, with a tentative D call TRBD1 (5 bases). Germline V CDR1 and CDR2: LNHDA, SQIVND (reference sequence). V lost 6 bases to trimming and J lost 1 base, with 15 bases between them. This CDR3 has 15 amino acids. The CDR3 bases are TGTGCCAGTAGCTTAACGGGGCAGGCGAACACTGAAGCTTTCTTT. This translates into CASSLTGQANTEAFF.

The genes are TRBV12-3 or TRBV12-4 and TRBJ2-5; weak D call: TRBD1 (6 bases). This CDR3 is built from 14 residues. V was clipped by 4 bases and J by 7 bases, with 16 bases between them. CDR3 nucleotide sequence: TGTGCCAGCAGTTCATTGACAGGACCGAGGACCCAGTACTTC. As protein: CASSSLTGPRTQYF.